One sample yielded the 24 T cell receptor beta chains listed below, sequenced in a study of T cell clonotyping in hematopoietic cell transplantation. Clones were sequenced by immunoSEQ multiplex PCR, and TCRdb holds only the in-frame ones, with some missing. Altogether around 45,000 clones are present, around 80% being singletons, with the ten largest covering around 5.3%. Stated time point: recipient sample about 28 days before transplant, after cytoreduction. This specimen was peripheral blood mononuclear cells, taken before stem cell transplant. These receptors were taken from a man aged 55 to 70 with myelodysplastic syndrome. Some clones in this sample may be carry-over from other donors' samples.

The chain carries TRBV7-2 and TRBJ2-7; TRBD1 agrees at 8 bases. V lost 2 bases, J lost 4 bases, and 7 bases stayed unmatched. This CDR3 contains 15 residues. The germline V gene encodes CDR1 SGHTA and CDR2 FQGNSA. This CDR3 reads CASSLSQGAKYEQYF. The CDR3 nucleotides are TGTGCCAGCAGCTTAAGCCAGGGGGCGAAGTACGAGCAGTACTTC.

V is TRBV2 and J is TRBJ2-7; 9 nucleotides align to TRBD1. Unmatched junction bases numbered 4, after V lost 11 bases and J lost 2 bases. The CDR3 has 12 residues. Germline values: CDR1 SNHLY, CDR2 FYNNEI. CDR3 DNA sequence: TGTGCCGGGGGACAGGGAACCTACGAGCAGTACTTC. Protein product: CAGGQGTYEQYF.

This chain joins TRBV4-1 and TRBJ2-3; tentative D call: TRBD2 (5 bases). V was trimmed by 0 bases and J by 4 bases, leaving 11 bases between them. There are 15 residues in the CDR3. Germline V gene sequence: CDR1 MGHRA, CDR2 YSYEKL. CDR3: CASSQDGRGSDTQYF. CDR3 sequence (DNA): TGCGCCAGCAGCCAAGATGGCAGAGGGTCAGATACGCAGTATTTT.

This clone was observed a few times. The gene calls are TRBV6-6 and TRBJ1-5; 8 nucleotides line up with TRBD1. V lost 6 bases to trimming and J lost 2 bases; unmatched junction nucleotides: 6. The CDR3 loop spans 15 amino acids. Germline values: CDR1 MNHNY, CDR2 SVGAGI (reference sequence). The CDR3 nucleotides read TGTGCCAGCAGCTTACCACAGGGGGGCAATCAGCCCCAGCATTTT. Its translation: CASSLPQGGNQPQHF.

This sequence joins TRBV15 and TRBJ1-3, with no clear D. V gave up 1 base and J gave up 4 bases, with 2 bases separating them. Germline CDR1 and CDR2: LNHNV and YYDKDF (reference sequence). The CDR3 covers 12 residues. In DNA form, the CDR3 reads TGTGCCACCAGCAGAGTGGGAAACACCATATATTTT. Its protein product is CATSRVGNTIYF.

The chain links TRBV12-5 to TRBJ2-2; 9 bases are shared with TRBD1. CDR1 is LGHNT, CDR2 FRNRAP, per germline. This CDR3 has 14 residues. The J segment lost 7 bases and the V segment lost 5 bases, leaving 5 bases of the junction unmatched. The DNA of the CDR3 is TGTGCTAGTGGTCTGGGACAGGGCGGCGGGGAGCTGTTTTTT. Translating gives CASGLGQGGGELFF.

This clone was observed a handful of times. The genes are TRBV19 and TRBJ1-6; 8 bases fit TRBD1. Trimming took 3 bases from V and 6 from J; bases not matched to a gene: 13. CDR1 and CDR2 (germline): LNHDA, SQIVND (reference sequence). CDR3 length equals 18 residues. CDR3 sequence: CASSMAITPGQANSPLHF. CDR3 DNA: TGTGCCAGTAGTATGGCCATAACCCCGGGACAGGCTAATTCACCCCTCCACTTT.

This clone was recorded a few times. This chain links TRBV5-5 with TRBJ2-3; tentative D call: TRBD1 (5 bases). The CDR3 covers 14 residues. Trimming cost V 0 bases and J 4 bases, with 9 bases left between them. Germline CDR1 and CDR2: SGHKS and YYEKEE (reference sequence). CDR3 sequence: CASSLVSRADTQYF. CDR3 sequence (DNA): TGTGCCAGCAGCTTGGTGTCCAGGGCAGATACGCAGTATTTT.

This clone was observed a handful of times. The chain is built from TRBV11-2 and TRBJ1-2; TRBD1 might be the D (5 bases). The CDR3 is made up of 14 amino acids. Germline CDR1 SGHAT, CDR2 FQNNGV. V gave up 2 bases and J gave up 2 bases, with 9 bases separating them. CDR3 DNA: TGTGCCAGCAGCTTACAGACAGCCAACTATGGCTACACCTTC. As protein: CASSLQTANYGYTF.

The V gene is TRBV6-1, the J gene TRBJ2-3; TRBD1 matches 10 bases. Trimming cost V 3 bases and J 5 bases; bases outside gene matches: 5. The V gene's germline CDR1 is MNHNS and CDR2 SASEGT. The CDR3 runs 15 residues. CDR3 nucleotide sequence: TGTGCCAGCAGTGAGACGGACAGGGGGGAAGATACGCAGTATTTT. Translated: CASSETDRGEDTQYF.

This clone was picked up a small number of times. This sequence joins TRBV28 and TRBJ1-2; D ambiguous. Germline values: CDR1 MDHEN, CDR2 SYDVKM. The CDR3 is 14 amino acids. Between the trimmed V and J ends, which lost 6 bases and 2 bases, there was a span of 13 bases. This chain's CDR3 is CASRPGNWNYGYTF. The CDR3 DNA is TGTGCCAGCAGGCCGGGGAATTGGAACTATGGCTACACCTTC.

The chain combines TRBV4-3 with TRBJ2-1; 10 bases agree with TRBD2. J lost 4 bases, V lost 1 base, and 4 bases had no gene match. Germline-derived CDR1 and CDR2 are LGHNA and YSLEER. CDR3 size: 16 residues. The CDR3 region has the DNA TGCGCCAGCAGCCAAGCCCTAGCGGGGGATTACAATGAGCAGTTCTTC. It codes for CASSQALAGDYNEQFF.

The genes are TRBV6-1 and TRBJ1-5; a possible D gene is TRBD1 (6 bases). The CDR3 is 15 residues long. Germline CDR1 is MNHNS and CDR2 is SASEGT. Between the trimmed V and J ends, which lost 10 bases and 0 bases, there was a span of 16 bases. The CDR3 bases are TGTGCCACCCTTTGGGGGCTCAATAGCAATCAGCCCCAGCATTTT. Encoded protein: CATLWGLNSNQPQHF.

The chain uses TRBV6-5 and TRBJ1-2, with D tentatively TRBD1 (5 bases). With 5 bases removed from V and 4 bases from J, the gap between germline ends came to 14 bases. The CDR3 contains 14 residues. The germline V gene encodes CDR1 MNHEY and CDR2 SVGAGI. CDR3 loop: CASSPSFGGYGYTF. The CDR3 nucleotides are TGTGCCAGCAGTCCCTCCTTTGGGGGCTATGGCTACACCTTC.

The V call is TRBV4-3, the J call TRBJ2-7, with TRBD1 as a possible D gene (5 bases). Germline lookup yields CDR1 LGHNA and CDR2 YSLEER. Trimming shortened V by 3 bases and J by 1 base, and 10 bases separated the two germline ends. This CDR3 is 14 amino acids long. The CDR3 region is CASSQEGASYEQYF. DNA of the CDR3: TGCGCCAGCAGCCAGGAAGGGGCTTCCTACGAGCAGTACTTC.

The chain combines TRBV11-2 with TRBJ1-5, with 7 bases fitting TRBD1. V lost 1 base and J lost 6; bases outside the gene matches: 9. Looked up from germline, CDR1 is SGHAT and CDR2 is FQNNGV. The CDR3 covers 16 residues. CDR3 sequence (DNA): TGTGCCAGCAGCTTAGGGCCAGGGGGATTAGGTCAGCCCCAGCATTTT. Translation gives CASSLGPGGLGQPQHF. The full variable domain, completed using reference TRBV11-2 and TRBJ1-5, is EAGVAQSPRYKIIEKRQSVAFWCNPISGHATLYWYQQILGQGPKLLIQFQNNGVVDDSQLPKDRFSAERLKGVDSTLKIQPAKLEDSAVYLCASSLGPGGLGQPQHFGDGTRLSIL.

The J gene is TRBJ1-4, the V gene TRBV27; 12 bases fit TRBD1. Trimming took 5 bases from V and 3 from J; bases not matched to a gene: 7. CDR1 MNHEY and CDR2 SMNVEV come from the germline V gene (reference sequence). CDR3 length: 17 residues. CDR3 sequence: CASSLLGQGASNEKLFF. In DNA form, the CDR3 reads TGTGCCAGCAGTCTCCTGGGACAGGGGGCCTCTAATGAAAAACTGTTTTTT.

V and J are TRBV5-1 and TRBJ2-1; 13 bases line up with TRBD2. The CDR3 covers 16 residues. Looked up from germline, CDR1 is SGHRS and CDR2 is YFSETQ. V lost 3 bases to trimming and J lost 5 bases; unmatched junction nucleotides: 5. The CDR3 spells CASSYSGTSGNNEQFF. The CDR3 region has the DNA TGCGCCAGCAGCTACTCCGGGACTAGCGGGAACAATGAGCAGTTCTTC.

The chain uses TRBV7-8 and TRBJ1-5, with TRBD1 matching 7 bases. The trim removed 6 bases at V and 2 bases at J, leaving 4 bases unmatched. This CDR3 has 14 amino acids. CDR1 SGHVS and CDR2 FQNEAQ come from the germline V gene. CDR3 nucleotides: TGTGCCAGCAGACAGGGGTCGGGCAATCAGCCCCAGCATTTT. Amino acids: CASRQGSGNQPQHF. Based on the CDR3 plus reference TRBV7-8 and TRBJ1-5, the full variable domain is GAGVSQSPRYKVAKRGQDVALRCDPISGHVSLFWYQQALGQGPEFLTYFQNEAQLDKSGLPSDRFFAERPEGSVSTLKIQRTQQEDSAVYLCASRQGSGNQPQHFGDGTRLSIL.

The rearrangement uses TRBV7-9 and TRBJ1-4, with TRBD1 matching over 10 bases. CDR3 length: 14 residues. The V gene end was trimmed by 4 bases and the J gene end by 5 bases; junction bases not matched to a gene: 1. The germline CDR1 and CDR2 sequences are SEHNR and FQNEAQ (reference sequence). CDR3 protein: CASSSDRGNEKLFF. The CDR3 coding sequence is TGTGCCAGCAGCTCGGACAGGGGGAATGAAAAACTGTTTTTT.

The chain uses TRBV28 and TRBJ1-5; D ambiguous. The CDR3 is 13 residues long. Germline CDR1 and CDR2: MDHEN and SYDVKM. V shed 2 bases and J shed 4 bases, with 6 bases lying between them. CDR3 nucleotide sequence: TGTGCCAGCAGTTTAGGGGTGAATCAGCCCCAGCATTTT. Translating gives CASSLGVNQPQHF.

The chain joins TRBV13 to TRBJ1-6; the match to TRBD1 covers 9 bases. Germline V lookup: CDR1 PRHDT, CDR2 FYEKMQ (reference sequence). Unmatched junction bases numbered 5, after V lost 5 bases and J lost 0 bases. This CDR3 is 17 amino acids long. The CDR3, as DNA: TGTGCCAGCAGCCGCGGGACAGGGAGCTCCTATAATTCACCCCTCCACTTT. Translation gives CASSRGTGSSYNSPLHF.

This chain connects TRBV28 to TRBJ1-1; no firm D call. CDR1 and CDR2 (germline): MDHEN, SYDVKM. The V end was cut by 2 bases, the J end by 4 bases, with 2 bases between. The CDR3 has 11 amino acids. Written as DNA, the CDR3 is TGTGCCAGCAGTTTAGGCACTGAAGCTTTCTTT. As protein: CASSLGTEAFF.

There are a few counts of this clone. This chain connects TRBV5-4 to TRBJ2-7, with TRBD1 identical over 9 bases. Germline trimming cut 2 bases from V and 6 bases from J; bases unmatched to any gene: 3. This CDR3 region has 13 residues. The V gene's germline CDR1 is SGHNT and CDR2 YYREEE (reference sequence). The CDR3 DNA follows: TGTGCCAGCAGCTTAACAGGGGGCTTCGAGCAGTACTTC. This translates into CASSLTGGFEQYF. The full variable domain, completed using reference TRBV5-4 and TRBJ2-7, is ETGVTQSPTHLIKTRGQQVTLRCSSQSGHNTVSWYQQALGQGPQFIFQYYREEENGRGNFPPRFSGLQFPNYSSELNVNALELDDSALYLCASSLTGGFEQYFGPGTRLTVT.